These T cell receptor beta chains were read from a single sample in a study of T cells in Graves' hyperthyroidism and ophthalmopathy. Each CDR3 protein gets one entry after TCRdb re-called the multiplex PCR reads with MiXCR. The sample has hundreds of thousands of distinct CDR3 sequences, roughly 14% seen once. Sequencing was done on a sample of blood. The source of these receptors is a woman in her thirties or forties with Graves' ophthalmopathy. CDR3s leave out the opening cysteine and the closing phenylalanine or tryptophan. The order of the fields is V gene, CDR3 protein.

v_gene: TRBV5-1
CDR3aa: ASSTEMLRGTEAF

v_gene: TRBV4-1
CDR3aa: ASSREGLAGELF

v_gene: TRBV28
CDR3aa: ASSFPPGRYTEAF

v_gene: TRBV6-1
CDR3aa: ASRRQTPNTEAF

v_gene: TRBV28
CDR3aa: ASSPGQDNTEAF

v_gene: TRBV9
CDR3aa: ASNRGLSGTQY

v_gene: TRBV9
CDR3aa: ASSPAWALAASAQY

v_gene: TRBV10-2
CDR3aa: ASSEWPVDGTSGRALNIQY

v_gene: TRBV28
CDR3aa: ASSPPTGSIGELF

v_gene: TRBV12-3/TRBV12-4
CDR3aa: ASSRTDQRGYT

v_gene: TRBV4-1
CDR3aa: ASSQVSGGHYEQY

v_gene: TRBV5-1
CDR3aa: ASSFLLNTEAF

v_gene: TRBV15
CDR3aa: ATSTEGLAGVRY

v_gene: TRBV24-1
CDR3aa: ATSDETVSGNTIY

v_gene: TRBV12-3/TRBV12-4
CDR3aa: ASSSLGLAGNYEQY

v_gene: TRBV5-6
CDR3aa: ASSLSAEAGNIQY

v_gene: TRBV30
CDR3aa: AWSAQGAYTEAF